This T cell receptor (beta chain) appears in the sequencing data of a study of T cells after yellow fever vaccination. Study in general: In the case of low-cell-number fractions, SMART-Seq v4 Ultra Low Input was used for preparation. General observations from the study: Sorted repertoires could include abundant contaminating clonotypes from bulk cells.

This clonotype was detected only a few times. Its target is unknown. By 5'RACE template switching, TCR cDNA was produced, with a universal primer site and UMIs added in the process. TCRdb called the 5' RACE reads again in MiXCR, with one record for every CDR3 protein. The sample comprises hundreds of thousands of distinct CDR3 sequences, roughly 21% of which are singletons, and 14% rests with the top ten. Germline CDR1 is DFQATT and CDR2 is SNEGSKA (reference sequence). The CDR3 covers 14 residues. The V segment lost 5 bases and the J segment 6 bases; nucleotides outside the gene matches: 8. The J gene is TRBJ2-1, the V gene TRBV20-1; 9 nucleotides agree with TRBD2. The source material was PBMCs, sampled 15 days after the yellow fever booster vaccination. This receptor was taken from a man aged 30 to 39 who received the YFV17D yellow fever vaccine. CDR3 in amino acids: CSAYLAGWGNEQFF. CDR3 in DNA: TGCAGTGCTTATCTAGCGGGATGGGGCAATGAGCAGTTCTTC.